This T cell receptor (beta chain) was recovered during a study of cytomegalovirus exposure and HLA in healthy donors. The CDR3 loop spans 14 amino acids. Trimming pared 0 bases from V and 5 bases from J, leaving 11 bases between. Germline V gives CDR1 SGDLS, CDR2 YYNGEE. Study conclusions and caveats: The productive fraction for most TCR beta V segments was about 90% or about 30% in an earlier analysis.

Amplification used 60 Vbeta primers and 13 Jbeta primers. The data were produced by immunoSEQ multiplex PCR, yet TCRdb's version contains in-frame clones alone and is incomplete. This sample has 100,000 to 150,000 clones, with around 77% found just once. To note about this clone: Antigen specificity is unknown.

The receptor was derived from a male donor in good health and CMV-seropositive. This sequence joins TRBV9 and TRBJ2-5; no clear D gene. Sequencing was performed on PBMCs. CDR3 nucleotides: TGTGCCAGCAGCGTAGAACTACGCGATGAGACCCAGTACTTC. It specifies CASSVELRDETQYF.